A selection of T cell receptor beta chains follows, all from one sample in a study of post-analysis software for immune sequencing data. MiXCR, applied by TCRdb to the PCR reads, yields one record per CDR3 protein. The sample includes 500,000 to 600,000 distinct CDR3 sequences, about 40% of them seen just once. The sequenced sample was blood. These receptors were collected from a girl between 10 and 17 years old with multiple sclerosis. CDR3s include the opening cysteine and the closing phenylalanine or tryptophan. D genes are given only for firm matches. Clone size is given for some rows only: seen once, a few or many times, or a class if the clone is expanded.

D	J	size	V	DNA	CDR3
-	TRBJ1-2	few	TRBV6-1	TGTGCCAGCAGACCTCCGGGTATCGGCTACACCTTC	CASRPPGIGYTF
-	TRBJ1-1	-	TRBV29-1	TGCAGCGTTGGCGGGGTACTACGGACTGAAGCTTTCTTT	CSVGGVLRTEAFF
-	TRBJ2-7	-	TRBV5-1	TGCGCCAGCAGCCCTGAGTCCAGGGTATCCTACGAGCAGTACTTC	CASSPESRVSYEQYF
TRBD2	TRBJ2-5	-	TRBV20-1	TGCAGTGCAATACGGGGGGGCCGGGAGACCCAGTACTTC	CSAIRGGRETQYF
-	TRBJ1-1	few	TRBV3-1	TGTGCCAGCAGGACGACAGGCTACGCTGAAGCTTTCTTT	CASRTTGYAEAFF
-	TRBJ2-2	-	TRBV5-5	TGTGCCAGCAGCTCCAGAACCATTGGACCGACCGGGGAGCTGTTTTTT	CASSSRTIGPTGELFF
-	TRBJ2-7	few	TRBV7-9	TGTGCCAGCAGCCCCCTGTCTGGCAGGGACTACGAGCAGTACTTC	CASSPLSGRDYEQYF
-	TRBJ1-1	-	TRBV20-1	TGCAGTGCTGTCCCAGGGGTAGGGGCTTTCTTT	CSAVPGVGAFF
TRBD2	TRBJ2-1	-	TRBV29-1	TGCAGCGCCCGACTAGCGGCCTACAATGAGCAGTTCTTC	CSARLAAYNEQFF
-	TRBJ1-5	few	TRBV12-3/TRBV12-4	TGTGCCAGCAGTTTAAAACAGCTCTATAGCAATCAGCCCCAGCATTTT	CASSLKQLYSNQPQHF
TRBD2	TRBJ2-7	-	TRBV4-1	TGCGCCAGCGGCCAAGAGACGGGATTAGCGGGGTCCTACGAGCAGTACTTC	CASGQETGLAGSYEQYF
TRBD2	TRBJ2-1	-	TRBV11-3	TGTGCCAGCATACACGATAGCGGGAGGTCAAATGAGCAGTTCTTC	CASIHDSGRSNEQFF
-	TRBJ2-1	-	TRBV3-1	TGTGCCAGCAGCCCACCGGTCGCCTACAATGAGCAGTTCTTC	CASSPPVAYNEQFF
-	TRBJ2-7	few	TRBV6-5	TGTGCCAGCAGTTACTCGGCCTCAAGGGAGCAGTACTTC	CASSYSASREQYF
-	TRBJ1-2	few	TRBV5-1	TGCGCCAGCAGCTTGGAAGGTTCGCGGTACACCTTC	CASSLEGSRYTF
-	TRBJ1-2	-	TRBV27	TGTACCAGCAGCCTTAGGGGAGATCGGGGCTACACCTTC	CTSSLRGDRGYTF
-	TRBJ2-5	-	TRBV28	TGTGCCAGCAGCCTCCCAACTTTCCGGGGGGCGCGGGAGACCCAGTACTTC	CASSLPTFRGARETQYF
-	TRBJ1-5	-	TRBV20-1	TGCAGTGCTAGAGATCCCAGTAAACCCAATCAGCCCCAGCATTTT	CSARDPSKPNQPQHF
-	TRBJ2-7	few	TRBV11-2	TGTGCCAGCAGCTCCGGTCGGCTCACGGCCCAGTACTTC	CASSSGRLTAQYF
TRBD1	TRBJ2-5	few	TRBV3-1	TGTGCCAGCAGCGATCGACAGGGCCAAGAGACCCAGTACTTC	CASSDRQGQETQYF
-	TRBJ1-1	few	TRBV7-2	TGTGCCAGCAGCTTACGGGGCTTGGACACTGAAGCTTTCTTT	CASSLRGLDTEAFF
-	TRBJ2-3	-	TRBV20-1	TGCAGTGCTAGAAATGGTGAGGCGGGCACAGATACGCAGTATTTT	CSARNGEAGTDTQYF
-	TRBJ1-6	-	TRBV12-3/TRBV12-4	TGTGCCAGCACCCCCGGGCAGGGTAGTTCACCCCTCCACTTT	CASTPGQGSSPLHF
-	TRBJ1-2	-	TRBV6-6	TGTGCCAGCAGTTACTCGCGGAATGGCTACACCTTC	CASSYSRNGYTF